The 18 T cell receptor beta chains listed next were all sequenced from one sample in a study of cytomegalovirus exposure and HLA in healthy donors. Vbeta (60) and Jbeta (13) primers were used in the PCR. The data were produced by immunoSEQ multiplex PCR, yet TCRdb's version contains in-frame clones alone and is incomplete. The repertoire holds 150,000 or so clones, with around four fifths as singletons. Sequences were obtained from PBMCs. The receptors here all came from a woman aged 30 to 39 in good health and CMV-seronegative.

CDR3: CASSLYSGTGKPEAFF. The CDR3, as DNA: TGTGCCAGCAGCTTATATTCCGGGACAGGGAAACCTGAAGCTTTCTTT. This chain joins TRBV7-2 and TRBJ1-1; 9 bases are a match to TRBD1. Germline assignment: CDR1 SGHTA and CDR2 FQGNSA. This CDR3 spans 16 amino acids. J gave up 6 bases and V 2 bases, and 10 bases lay outside the gene matches.

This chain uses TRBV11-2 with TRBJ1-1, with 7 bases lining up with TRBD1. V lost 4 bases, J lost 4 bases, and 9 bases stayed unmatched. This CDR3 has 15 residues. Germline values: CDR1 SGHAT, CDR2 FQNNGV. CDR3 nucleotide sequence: TGTGCCAGCAGCTACCCGACAGGGCCGGGCACTGAAGCTTTCTTT. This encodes CASSYPTGPGTEAFF.

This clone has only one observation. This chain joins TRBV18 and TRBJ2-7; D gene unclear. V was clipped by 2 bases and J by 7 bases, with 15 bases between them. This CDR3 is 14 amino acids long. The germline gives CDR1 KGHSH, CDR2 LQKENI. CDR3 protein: CASSPISGGGEQYF. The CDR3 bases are TGTGCCAGCTCACCAATATCCGGCGGTGGAGAGCAGTACTTC.

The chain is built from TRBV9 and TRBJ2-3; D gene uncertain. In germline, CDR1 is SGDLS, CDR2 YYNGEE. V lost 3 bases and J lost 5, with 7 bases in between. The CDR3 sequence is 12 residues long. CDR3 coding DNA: TGTGCCAGCAGCGCGCGAGGAGATACGCAGTATTTT. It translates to CASSARGDTQYF.

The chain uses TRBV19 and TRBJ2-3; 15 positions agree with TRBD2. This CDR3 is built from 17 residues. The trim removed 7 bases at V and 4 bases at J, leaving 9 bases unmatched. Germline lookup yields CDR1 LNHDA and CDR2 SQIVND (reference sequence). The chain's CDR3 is CASTLGLAGGGADTQYF. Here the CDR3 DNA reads TGTGCCAGTACCCTGGGACTAGCGGGGGGTGGGGCAGATACGCAGTATTTT.

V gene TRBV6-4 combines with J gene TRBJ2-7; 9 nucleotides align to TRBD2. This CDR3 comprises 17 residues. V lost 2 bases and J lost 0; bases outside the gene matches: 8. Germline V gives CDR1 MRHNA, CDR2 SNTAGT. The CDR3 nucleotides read TGTGCCAGCAGTGACCTAGTAGCGGGGGCGAGCTCCTACGAGCAGTACTTC. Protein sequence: CASSDLVAGASSYEQYF.

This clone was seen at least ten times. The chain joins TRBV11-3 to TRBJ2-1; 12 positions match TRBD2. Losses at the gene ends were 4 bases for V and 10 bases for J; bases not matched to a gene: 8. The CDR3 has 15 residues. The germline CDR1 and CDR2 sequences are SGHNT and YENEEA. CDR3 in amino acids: CASSSRTSGEREQFF. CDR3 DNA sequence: TGTGCCAGCAGCTCTCGGACTAGCGGGGAGAGGGAGCAGTTCTTC.

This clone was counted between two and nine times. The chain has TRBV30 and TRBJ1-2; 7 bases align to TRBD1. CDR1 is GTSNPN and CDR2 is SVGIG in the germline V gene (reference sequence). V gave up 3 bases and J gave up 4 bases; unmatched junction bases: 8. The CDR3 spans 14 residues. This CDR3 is CAWSDYRDSYGYTF. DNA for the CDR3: TGTGCCTGGAGCGACTACCGGGACAGCTATGGCTACACCTTC.

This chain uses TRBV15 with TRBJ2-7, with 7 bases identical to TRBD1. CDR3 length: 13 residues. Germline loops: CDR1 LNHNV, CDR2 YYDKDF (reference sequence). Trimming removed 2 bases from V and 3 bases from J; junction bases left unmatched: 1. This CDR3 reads CATSRRQGYEQYF. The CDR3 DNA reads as TGTGCCACCAGCAGAAGACAGGGCTACGAGCAGTACTTC.

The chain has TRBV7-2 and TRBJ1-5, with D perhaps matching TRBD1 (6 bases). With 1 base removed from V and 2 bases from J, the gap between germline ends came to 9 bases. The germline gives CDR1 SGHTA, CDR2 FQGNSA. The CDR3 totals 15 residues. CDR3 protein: CASSLGRGGNQPQHF. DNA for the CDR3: TGTGCCAGCAGCTTAGGCAGGGGAGGCAATCAGCCCCAGCATTTT.

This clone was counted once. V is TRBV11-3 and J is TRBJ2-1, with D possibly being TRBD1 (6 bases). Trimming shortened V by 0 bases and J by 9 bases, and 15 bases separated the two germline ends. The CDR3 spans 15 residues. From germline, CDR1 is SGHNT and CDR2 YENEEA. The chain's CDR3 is CASSLEKQGYAEQFF. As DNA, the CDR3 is TGTGCCAGCAGCTTAGAAAAACAGGGATACGCTGAGCAGTTCTTC.

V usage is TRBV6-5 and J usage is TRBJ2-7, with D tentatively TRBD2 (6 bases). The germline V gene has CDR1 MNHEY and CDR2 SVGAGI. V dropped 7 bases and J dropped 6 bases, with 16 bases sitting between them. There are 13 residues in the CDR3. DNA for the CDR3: TGTGCCAGCAAACCGGGACTGGGAGGCGAGCAGTACTTC. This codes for CASKPGLGGEQYF.

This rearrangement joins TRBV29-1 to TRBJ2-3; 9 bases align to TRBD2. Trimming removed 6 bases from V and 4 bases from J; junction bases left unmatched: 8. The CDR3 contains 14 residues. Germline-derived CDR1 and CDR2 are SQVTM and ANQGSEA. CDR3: CSVGGLAPADTQYF. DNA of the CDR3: TGCAGCGTGGGGGGACTAGCCCCCGCAGATACGCAGTATTTT.

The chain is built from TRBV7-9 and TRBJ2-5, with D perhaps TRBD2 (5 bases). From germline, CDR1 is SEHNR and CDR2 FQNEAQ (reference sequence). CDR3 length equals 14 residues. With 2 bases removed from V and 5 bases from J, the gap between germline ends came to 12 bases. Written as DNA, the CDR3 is TGTGCCAGCAGCTTATTGGGAGTGCGTGAGACCCAGTACTTC. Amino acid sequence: CASSLLGVRETQYF.

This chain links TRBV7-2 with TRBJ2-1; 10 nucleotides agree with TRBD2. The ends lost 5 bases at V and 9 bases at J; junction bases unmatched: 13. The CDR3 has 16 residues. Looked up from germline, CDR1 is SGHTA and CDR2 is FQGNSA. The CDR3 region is CASSPFSGGRWGEQFF. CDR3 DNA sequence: TGTGCCAGCAGCCCGTTTAGCGGGGGGAGGTGGGGTGAGCAGTTCTTC.

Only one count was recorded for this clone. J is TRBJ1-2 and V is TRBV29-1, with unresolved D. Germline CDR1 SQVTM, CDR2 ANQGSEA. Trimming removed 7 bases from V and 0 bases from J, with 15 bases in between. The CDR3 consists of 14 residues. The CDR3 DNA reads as TGCAGCGCCCGGGGTGGAGGGACTAACTATGGCTACACCTTC. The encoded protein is CSARGGGTNYGYTF.

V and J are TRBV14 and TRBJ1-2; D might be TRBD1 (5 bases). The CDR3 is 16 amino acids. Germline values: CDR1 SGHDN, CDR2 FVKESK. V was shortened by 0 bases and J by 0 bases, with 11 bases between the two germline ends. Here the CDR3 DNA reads TGTGCCAGCAGCCAAGATGGGGGGGAGACTAACTATGGCTACACCTTC. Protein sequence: CASSQDGGETNYGYTF.

CDR3 sequence: CAWGLPGEGNQPQHF. The CDR3 nucleotides are TGTGCCTGGGGCCTCCCAGGGGAAGGCAATCAGCCCCAGCATTTT. The chain is built from TRBV30 and TRBJ1-5, with D possibly matching TRBD1 (6 bases). There are 15 residues in the CDR3. The germline V gene encodes CDR1 GTSNPN and CDR2 SVGIG (reference sequence). V was clipped by 5 bases and J by 2 bases, with 16 bases between them.